These T cell receptor beta chains were read from a single sample in a study of T cell responses to AZD1222 COVID-19 vaccine. Sequencing used immunoSEQ multiplex PCR; TCRdb keeps in-frame clones, though not all of them. The table records approximately 110,000 clones, over 85% of them present only once. The sequences come from peripheral blood, collected on day 0 of AZD1222 vaccination. These receptors originate from an adult in good health. The CDR3 runs from the conserved cysteine through the conserved F or W. D genes are given only for firm matches. The size entry is marked missing in some rows and otherwise reads once, few, many or a size class.

>TRBV5-4|.|TRBJ1-3|.
CASSLGGLGNTIYF
TGTGCCAGCAGCTTGGGAGGGCTTGGAAACACCATATATTTT
>TRBV19|TRBD2|TRBJ2-7|.
CASSIDPPTSGYYEQYF
TGTGCCAGTAGTATAGATCCTCCGACTAGCGGTTATTACGAGCAGTACTTC
>TRBV20-1|.|TRBJ1-2|.
CSASLGYGYTF
TGCAGTGCTAGTCTGGGCTATGGCTACACCTTC
>TRBV28|TRBD2|TRBJ2-1|.
CASRVGGGRSTYNEQFF
TGTGCCAGCAGGGTGGGTGGCGGGAGGAGTACCTACAATGAGCAGTTCTTC
>TRBV7-6|.|TRBJ2-7|.
CASSFRSGRTYEQYF
TGTGCCAGCAGCTTTAGGTCAGGGAGGACCTACGAGCAGTACTTC
>TRBV5-1|.|TRBJ1-5|.
CASRPKTGTAFNQPQHF
TGCGCCAGCAGACCAAAAACCGGGACGGCTTTCAATCAGCCCCAGCATTTT
>TRBV3-1/TRBV3-2|TRBD1|TRBJ2-1|.
CASSSTRGLLAWEQFF
TGTGCCAGCAGCAGCACCAGGGGGCTCTTGGCTTGGGAGCAGTTCTTC
>TRBV5-1|.|TRBJ2-6|.
CASSLAPGLSGANVLTF
TGCGCCAGCAGCTTGGCCCCAGGGTTAAGTGGGGCCAACGTCCTGACTTTC
>TRBV6-5|TRBD1|TRBJ1-4|.
CASSYDRGPEKLFF
TGTGCCAGCAGTTACGACAGGGGCCCTGAAAAACTGTTTTTT
>TRBV6-5|.|TRBJ1-2|.
CASRPGVKGYTF
TGTGCCAGCAGGCCTGGGGTGAAAGGCTACACCTTC
>TRBV5-1|TRBD1|TRBJ2-7|.
CASTRDSSSYEQYF
TGCGCCAGTACCCGGGACAGTTCATCCTACGAGCAGTACTTC
>TRBV28|TRBD2|TRBJ2-1|.
CASMTPGRDEQFF
TGTGCCAGCATGACGCCAGGGAGGGATGAGCAGTTCTTC
>TRBV21-1|.|TRBJ1-6|.
CASGGTGSSYNSPLHF
TGTGCCAGCGGGGGGACAGGGAGCTCCTATAATTCACCCCTCCACTTT
>TRBV5-4|TRBD1|TRBJ1-4|.
CASSQAGTGFEKLFF
TGTGCCAGCAGCCAAGCCGGGACAGGGTTTGAAAAACTGTTTTTT
>TRBV10-1|.|TRBJ2-6|.
CASNPGPGRSGANVLTF
TGCGCCAGCAATCCGGGCCCAGGACGCTCTGGGGCCAACGTCCTGACTTTC
>TRBV3-1/TRBV3-2|.|TRBJ1-5|once
CASSLGFQPQHF
TGTGCCAGCAGCCTAGGGTTTCAGCCCCAGCATTTT
>TRBV5-1|TRBD2|TRBJ2-7|.
CASSLNSGGTYEQYF
TGCGCCAGCAGCTTAAATAGCGGGGGGACCTACGAGCAGTACTTC
>TRBV19|.|TRBJ2-7|.
CASSMSGPSYEQYF
TGTGCCAGTAGTATGTCGGGGCCCTCCTACGAGCAGTACTTC
>TRBV18|.|TRBJ2-5|.
CASSPARVGGTQYF
TGTGCCAGCTCACCAGCTCGGGTTGGGGGGACCCAGTACTTC
>TRBV28|.|TRBJ2-7|.
CASSSNSPYEQYF
TGTGCCAGCAGTTCGAACAGCCCCTACGAGCAGTACTTC
>TRBV19|TRBD1|TRBJ1-6|.
CASSRDSQRSSYNSPLHF
TGTGCCAGTAGTCGGGACAGTCAAAGGAGCTCCTATAATTCACCCCTCCACTTT
>TRBV6-4|TRBD1|TRBJ1-2|.
CASSDAWDRGYGYTF
TGTGCCAGCAGTGACGCGTGGGACAGGGGGTATGGCTACACCTTC
>TRBV19|TRBD1|TRBJ2-5|.
CASRAGTGYGQTQYF
TGTGCCAGTCGGGCCGGGACAGGGTACGGTCAGACCCAGTACTTC
>TRBV10-1|TRBD2|TRBJ2-3|.
CASSDLFASGKSKTDTQYF
TGCGCCAGCAGTGATCTTTTTGCTAGCGGGAAGAGTAAGACAGATACGCAGTATTTT
>TRBV11-3|TRBD1|TRBJ2-3|.
CASSLRQGADTQYF
TGTGCCAGCAGCTTAAGACAGGGGGCCGATACGCAGTATTTT
>TRBV7-9|.|TRBJ1-6|.
CASSPRGAGTNSPLHF
TGTGCCAGCAGCCCCCGGGGGGCCGGGACGAATTCACCCCTCCACTTT
>TRBV6-5|.|TRBJ2-3|once
CASSYSWAGSTDTQYF
TGTGCCAGCAGTTACTCGTGGGCGGGGAGCACAGATACGCAGTATTTT
>TRBV28|.|TRBJ2-7|.
CASSLSQGFHEQYF
TGTGCCAGCAGTTTAAGCCAGGGTTTCCACGAGCAGTACTTC
>TRBV2|.|TRBJ1-5|.
CASHGTGGNQPQHF
TGTGCCAGCCACGGGACCGGTGGTAATCAGCCCCAGCATTTT
>TRBV18|.|TRBJ1-1|.
CASSLGGNTEAFF
TGTGCCAGCTCACTTGGGGGGAACACTGAAGCTTTCTTT
>TRBV10-3|.|TRBJ1-3|once
CAISGTWGSGNTIYF
TGTGCCATCAGTGGTACCTGGGGCTCTGGAAACACCATATATTTT
>TRBV29-1|.|TRBJ1-1|.
CSVHSMNTEAFF
TGCAGCGTTCATTCAATGAACACTGAAGCTTTCTTT
>TRBV27|.|TRBJ1-5|.
CASSKGTRSNQPQHF
TGTGCCAGCAGCAAGGGGACCCGTAGCAATCAGCCCCAGCATTTT
>TRBV11-3|.|TRBJ1-6|.
CASSPQGEHNSPLHF
TGTGCCAGCAGCCCACAGGGAGAGCATAATTCACCCCTCCACTTT
>TRBV25-1|.|TRBJ1-1|.
CASSEAFYAFF
TGTGCCAGCAGTGAAGCCTTTTACGCTTTCTTT
>TRBV3-1/TRBV3-2|.|TRBJ2-7|.
CASSRLEYEQYF
TGTGCCAGCAGCCGCCTCGAGTACGAGCAGTACTTC
>TRBV19|TRBD2|TRBJ2-1|.
CASSSSSGGVYNEQFF
TGTGCCAGTAGTAGCTCTAGCGGGGGGGTTTACAATGAGCAGTTCTTC
>TRBV27|TRBD2|TRBJ2-1|.
CASRGAGGSQFF
TGTGCCAGCAGGGGGGCGGGAGGTTCGCAGTTCTTC
>TRBV19|TRBD1|TRBJ1-2|once
CASSRQGKVEHYGYTF
TGTGCCAGTTCCCGACAGGGTAAGGTTGAGCACTATGGCTACACCTTC
>TRBV2|.|TRBJ2-1|.
CASSEGSQFF
TGTGCCAGCAGTGAAGGCTCCCAGTTCTTC
>TRBV5-4|TRBD2|TRBJ2-7|.
CASSYLREGEVKQYF
TGTGCCAGCAGCTACCTCCGGGAGGGGGAGGTAAAGCAGTACTTC
>TRBV18|.|TRBJ1-1|.
CASSPLRGGGLNTEAFF
TGTGCCAGCTCACCACTACGGGGCGGCGGTTTGAACACTGAAGCTTTCTTT
>TRBV5-1|.|TRBJ2-3|.
CASSLPGGALSETQYF
TGCGCCAGCAGCCTCCCTGGCGGAGCTTTGTCTGAGACGCAGTATTTT
>TRBV19|.|TRBJ1-6|.
CASRRVVGVENSPLHF
TGTGCCAGCCGACGGGTGGTGGGAGTGGAGAATTCACCCCTCCACTTT
>TRBV30|TRBD1|TRBJ1-2|.
CAWSVGTGDGYTF
TGTGCCTGGAGTGTAGGGACAGGGGATGGCTACACCTTC
>TRBV6-1|.|TRBJ1-1|few
CASSERMGYSTEAFF
TGTGCCAGCAGTGAGAGAATGGGGTATAGCACTGAAGCTTTCTTT
>TRBV19|TRBD2|TRBJ2-3|.
CASSIGGGGTDTQYF
TGTGCCAGTTCTATCGGGGGGGGAGGCACAGATACGCAGTATTTT
>TRBV5-8|.|TRBJ1-5|.
CASSLAYQPQHF
TGTGCCAGCAGCCTGGCATACCAGCCCCAGCATTTT
>TRBV5-1|TRBD2|TRBJ2-6|.
CASGGSRGNSGANVLTF
TGCGCCAGCGGAGGTTCGCGGGGGAATTCTGGGGCCAACGTCCTGACTTTC
>TRBV27|.|TRBJ2-7|.
CASSGSGFGAYEQYF
TGTGCCAGCAGTGGGTCGGGGTTTGGAGCCTACGAGCAGTACTTC
>TRBV28|.|TRBJ1-6|.
CASSFQPTGTRSYNSPLHF
TGTGCCAGCAGTTTTCAGCCTACAGGAACTCGGTCCTATAATTCACCCCTCCACTTT
>TRBV5-1|.|TRBJ2-2|.
CASSPLPGLSNTGELFF
TGCGCCAGCAGCCCCTTACCGGGACTTTCGAACACCGGGGAGCTGTTTTTT
>TRBV15|.|TRBJ1-4|.
CATSRDRSGIREKLFF
TGTGCCACCAGCAGAGATCGAAGCGGGATTCGAGAAAAACTGTTTTTT
>TRBV6-5|.|TRBJ2-1|.
CASSSTNEQFF
TGTGCCAGCAGTTCGACAAATGAGCAGTTCTTC
>TRBV4-1|.|TRBJ1-1|.
CASSQTVNTEAFF
TGCGCCAGCAGCCAAACGGTGAACACTGAAGCTTTCTTT
>TRBV6-5|.|TRBJ2-2|.
CASSYSRTLKTGELFF
TGTGCCAGCAGTTACTCTAGGACCCTGAAGACCGGGGAGCTGTTTTTT
>TRBV19|TRBD1|TRBJ1-5|.
CASSIGGQGAKQPQHF
TGTGCCAGTAGTATAGGGGGACAGGGGGCGAAACAGCCCCAGCATTTT
>TRBV15|.|TRBJ1-2|once
CATSFGYDNYGYTF
TGTGCCACCAGCTTCGGATACGACAACTATGGCTACACCTTC
>TRBV20-1|.|TRBJ1-1|once
CSSWAFTEAFF
TGCAGTTCTTGGGCATTCACTGAAGCTTTCTTT
>TRBV9|TRBD2|TRBJ2-2|once
CASSPLDTTSGMGSGELFF
TGTGCCAGCAGCCCCTTAGACACGACTAGCGGGATGGGGTCCGGGGAGCTGTTTTTT